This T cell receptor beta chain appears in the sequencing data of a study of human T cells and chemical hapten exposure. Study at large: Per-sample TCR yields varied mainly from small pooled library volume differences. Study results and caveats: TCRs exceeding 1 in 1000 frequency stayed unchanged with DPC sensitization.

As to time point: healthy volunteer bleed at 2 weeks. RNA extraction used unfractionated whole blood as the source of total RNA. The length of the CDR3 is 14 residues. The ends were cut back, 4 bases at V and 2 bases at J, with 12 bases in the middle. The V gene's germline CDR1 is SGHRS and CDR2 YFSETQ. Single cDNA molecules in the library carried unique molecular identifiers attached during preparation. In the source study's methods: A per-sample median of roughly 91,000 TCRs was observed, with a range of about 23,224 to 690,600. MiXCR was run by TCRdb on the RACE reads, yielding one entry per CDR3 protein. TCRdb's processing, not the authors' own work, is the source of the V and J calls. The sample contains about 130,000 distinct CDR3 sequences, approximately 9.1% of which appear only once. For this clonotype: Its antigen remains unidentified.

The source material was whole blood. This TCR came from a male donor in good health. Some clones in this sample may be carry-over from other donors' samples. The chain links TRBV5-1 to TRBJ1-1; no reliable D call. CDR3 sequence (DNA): TGCGCCAGCAGCCCCCGGGCCTCTAACACTGAAGCTTTCTTT. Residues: CASSPRASNTEAFF.